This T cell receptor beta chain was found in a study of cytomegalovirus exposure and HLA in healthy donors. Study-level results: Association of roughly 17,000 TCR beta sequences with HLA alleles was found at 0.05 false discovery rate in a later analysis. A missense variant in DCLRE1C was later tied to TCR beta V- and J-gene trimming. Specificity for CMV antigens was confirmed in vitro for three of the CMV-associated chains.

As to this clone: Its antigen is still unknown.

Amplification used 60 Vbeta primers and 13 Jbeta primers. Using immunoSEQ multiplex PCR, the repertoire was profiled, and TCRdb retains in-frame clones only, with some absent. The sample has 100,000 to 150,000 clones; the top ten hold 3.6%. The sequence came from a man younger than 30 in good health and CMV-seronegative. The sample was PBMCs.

The CDR3 reads CASSAGQGVPRKLFF. CDR3 DNA sequence: TGTGCCAGCAGCGCCGGACAGGGAGTTCCCAGAAAACTGTTTTTT. V and J are TRBV9 and TRBJ1-4; 8 bases fit TRBD1. The CDR3 contains 15 residues. Trimming took 3 bases from V and 10 from J; bases not matched to a gene: 11. CDR1 and CDR2 (germline): SGDLS, YYNGEE.